This is a list of T cell receptor beta chains from one sample in a study of cytomegalovirus exposure and HLA in healthy donors. Profiled with immunoSEQ multiplex PCR; TCRdb holds only in-frame clones, not every one. The table lists 100,000 to 150,000 clones, around 82% of them singletons. The specimen sequenced was PBMCs. Source of these receptors: a man under 40 in good health and CMV-seropositive. Each CDR3 is given with its conserved first and last residue. Each record gives: V gene, CDR3 length, J gene, clone size, D gene, CDR3 DNA, CDR3 protein. The D gene is left open where the match is weak. Clone size appears in some rows only: once, few, many, or a class for an expanded clone.

>TRBV4-1|10|TRBJ1-5|.|.
TGCGCCAGCAGCCACTCCCCCCAGCATTTT
CASSHSPQHF
>TRBV28|11|TRBJ1-2|.|TRBD1
TGTGCCCTACAGGGGTACTATGGCTACACCTTC
CALQGYYGYTF
>TRBV11-3|15|TRBJ2-1|.|TRBD2
TGTGCCAGCAGCTTAGAGGAACGCGGGAGAAATGAGCAGTTCTTC
CASSLEERGRNEQFF
>TRBV27|15|TRBJ2-7|.|TRBD2
TGTGCCAGCAGTTACTTAGCGGGAGGTACCTACGAGCAGTACTTC
CASSYLAGGTYEQYF
>TRBV4-3|15|TRBJ2-3|.|.
TGCGCCAGCAGCCAAGATCACGCGGGGTCCGATACGCAGTATTTT
CASSQDHAGSDTQYF
>TRBV5-4|17|TRBJ2-5|.|.
TGTGCCAGCAGCTTGGTCGGCTCAGGGTGGTCTATAGAGACCCAGTACTTC
CASSLVGSGWSIETQYF
>TRBV30|14|TRBJ2-5|.|.
TGTGCCTGGAGTGTAGGAACAGCCCAAGAGACCCAGTACTTC
CAWSVGTAQETQYF
>TRBV27|14|TRBJ1-3|.|.
TGTGCCAGCAGCTCATCAGGCTCTGGAAACACCATATATTTT
CASSSSGSGNTIYF
>TRBV4-3|17|TRBJ1-1|.|TRBD1
TGCGCCAGCAGCCTCGGGGGACAGGGCAGCATGAACACTGAAGCTTTCTTT
CASSLGGQGSMNTEAFF
>TRBV5-1|16|TRBJ2-6|.|TRBD1
TGCGCCAGCAGCCTGGGACAGGCCTCTGGGGCCAACGTCCTGACTTTC
CASSLGQASGANVLTF
>TRBV7-3|15|TRBJ2-5|.|.
TGTGCCAGCAGCTTAACTAGTATCTCAAAAGAGACCCAGTACTTC
CASSLTSISKETQYF
>TRBV2|14|TRBJ2-2|.|.
TGTGCCAGCCTCTCAGACAGTTACACCGGGGAGCTGTTTTTT
CASLSDSYTGELFF
>TRBV14|14|TRBJ2-7|.|.
TGTGCCAGCAGCCCGCACAGGGATCGGTACGAGCAGTACTTC
CASSPHRDRYEQYF
>TRBV19|13|TRBJ1-2|.|.
TGTGCCACCGGAACAGGGTTTGGCTATGGCTACACCTTC
CATGTGFGYGYTF
>TRBV28|16|TRBJ2-5|once|.
TGTGCCAGCAGTTTTGCCGGGACACCCCTTGGAGAGACCCAGTACTTC
CASSFAGTPLGETQYF
>TRBV5-1|15|TRBJ2-1|.|.
TGCGCCAGCAGCTTGGGTCAGGCCCAGGACAATGAGCAGTTCTTC
CASSLGQAQDNEQFF
>TRBV5-6|17|TRBJ2-7|.|TRBD2
TGTGCCAGCAGCTTGTCGGGGGGTAGCGGGAGCTCCTACGAGCAGTACTTC
CASSLSGGSGSSYEQYF
>TRBV27|14|TRBJ2-7|.|TRBD2
TGTGCCAGCAGTTTATCTGGGAGGGCCTACGAGCAGTACTTC
CASSLSGRAYEQYF